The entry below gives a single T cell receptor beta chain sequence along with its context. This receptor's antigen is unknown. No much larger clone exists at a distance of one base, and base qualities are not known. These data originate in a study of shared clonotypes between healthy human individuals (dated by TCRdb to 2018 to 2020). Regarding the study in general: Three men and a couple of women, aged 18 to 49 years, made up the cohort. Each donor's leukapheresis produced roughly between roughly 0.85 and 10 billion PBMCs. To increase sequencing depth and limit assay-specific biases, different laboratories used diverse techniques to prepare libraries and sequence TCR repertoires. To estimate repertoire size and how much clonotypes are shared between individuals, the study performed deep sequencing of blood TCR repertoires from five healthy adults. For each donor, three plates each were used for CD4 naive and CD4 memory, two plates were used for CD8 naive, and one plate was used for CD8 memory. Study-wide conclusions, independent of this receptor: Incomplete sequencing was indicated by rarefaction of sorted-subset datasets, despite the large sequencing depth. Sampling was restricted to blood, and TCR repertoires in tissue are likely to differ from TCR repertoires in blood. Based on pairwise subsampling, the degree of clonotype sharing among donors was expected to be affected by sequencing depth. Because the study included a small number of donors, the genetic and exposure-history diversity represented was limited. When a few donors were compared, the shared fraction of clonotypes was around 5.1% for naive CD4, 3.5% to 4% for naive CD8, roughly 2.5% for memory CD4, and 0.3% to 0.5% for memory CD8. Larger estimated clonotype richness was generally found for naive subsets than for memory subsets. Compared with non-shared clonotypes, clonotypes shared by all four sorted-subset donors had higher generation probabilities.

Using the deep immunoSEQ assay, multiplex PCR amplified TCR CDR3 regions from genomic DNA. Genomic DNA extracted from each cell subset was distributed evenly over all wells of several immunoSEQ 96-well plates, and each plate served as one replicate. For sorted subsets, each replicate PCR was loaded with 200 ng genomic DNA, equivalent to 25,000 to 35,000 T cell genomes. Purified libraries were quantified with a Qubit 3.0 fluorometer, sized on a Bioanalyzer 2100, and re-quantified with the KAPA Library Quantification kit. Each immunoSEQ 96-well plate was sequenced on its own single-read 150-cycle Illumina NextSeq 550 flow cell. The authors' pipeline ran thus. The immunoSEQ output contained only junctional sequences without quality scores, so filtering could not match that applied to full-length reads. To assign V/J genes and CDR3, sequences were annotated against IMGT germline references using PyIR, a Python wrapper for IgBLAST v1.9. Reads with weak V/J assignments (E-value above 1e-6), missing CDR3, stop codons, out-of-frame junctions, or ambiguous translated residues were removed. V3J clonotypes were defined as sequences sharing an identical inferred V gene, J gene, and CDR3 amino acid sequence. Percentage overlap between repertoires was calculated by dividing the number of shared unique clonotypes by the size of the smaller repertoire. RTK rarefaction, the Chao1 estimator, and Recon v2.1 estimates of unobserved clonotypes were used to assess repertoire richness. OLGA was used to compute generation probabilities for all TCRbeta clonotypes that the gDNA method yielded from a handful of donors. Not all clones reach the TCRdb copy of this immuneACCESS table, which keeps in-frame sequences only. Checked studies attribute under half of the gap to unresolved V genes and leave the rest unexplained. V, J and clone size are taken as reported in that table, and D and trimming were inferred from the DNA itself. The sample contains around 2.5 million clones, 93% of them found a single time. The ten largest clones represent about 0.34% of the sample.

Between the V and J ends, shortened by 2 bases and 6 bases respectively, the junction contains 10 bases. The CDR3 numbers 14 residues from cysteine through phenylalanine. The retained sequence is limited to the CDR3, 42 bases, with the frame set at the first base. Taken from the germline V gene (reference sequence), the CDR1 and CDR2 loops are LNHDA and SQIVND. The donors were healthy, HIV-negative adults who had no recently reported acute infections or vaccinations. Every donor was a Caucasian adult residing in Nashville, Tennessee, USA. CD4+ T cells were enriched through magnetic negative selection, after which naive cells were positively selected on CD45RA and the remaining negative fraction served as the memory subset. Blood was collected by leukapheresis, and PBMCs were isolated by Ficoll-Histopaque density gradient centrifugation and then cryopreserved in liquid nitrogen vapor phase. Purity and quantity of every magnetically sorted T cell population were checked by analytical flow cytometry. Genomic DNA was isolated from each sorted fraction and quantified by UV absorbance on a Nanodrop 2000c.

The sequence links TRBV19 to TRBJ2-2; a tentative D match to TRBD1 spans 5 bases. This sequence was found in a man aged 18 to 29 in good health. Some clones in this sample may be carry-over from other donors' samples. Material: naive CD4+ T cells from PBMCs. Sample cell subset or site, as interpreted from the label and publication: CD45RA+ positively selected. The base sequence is TGTGCCAGTAGTATATCAGGGTTGGCCGGGGAGCTGTTTTTT. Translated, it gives CASSISGLAGELFF.